Below, 27 T cell receptor beta chains from the same sample are listed, as sequenced in a study of blood T cell repertoires in COVID-19. Repertoires were generated with immunoSEQ multiplex PCR, while TCRdb's copy carries only in-frame clones and drops some. The data show around 300,000 clones, around 90% seen once. Sequencing was done on a sample of PBMCs or T cells enriched from blood (not recorded which). These receptors were obtained from a woman in her sixties in a cohort exposed to, infected with or recovered from COVID-19 (not recorded which).

V and J are TRBV24-1 and TRBJ2-3; D possibly corresponds to TRBD2 (5 bases). The V gene lost 3 bases and the J gene lost 5 bases, with 11 bases spanning the gap. Germline CDR1 reads KGHDR; CDR2 reads SFDVKD. This CDR3 region has 14 residues. The CDR3 loop reads CATSDGGRGDTQYF. CDR3 DNA: TGTGCCACCAGTGATGGAGGACGCGGAGATACGCAGTATTTT.

This sequence joins TRBV6-2 or TRBV6-3 and TRBJ1-5, with TRBD1 matching over 8 bases. J lost 3 bases, V lost 2 bases, and 3 bases had no gene match. The CDR3 is made up of 15 amino acids. Germline CDR1 MNHEY, CDR2 SVGEGT. CDR3 residues: CASSYGQGANQPQHF. CDR3 DNA sequence: TGTGCCAGCAGTTACGGTCAGGGGGCCAATCAGCCCCAGCATTTT.

The chain's CDR3 is CASSRDRVNEQYF. CDR3 coding DNA: TGTGCCAGCAGCCGAGACAGGGTCAACGAGCAGTACTTC. The V and J genes are TRBV2 and TRBJ2-7; 7 bases align to TRBD1. Per germline, CDR1 SNHLY and CDR2 FYNNEI. This CDR3 spans 13 amino acids. The V segment lost 6 bases and the J segment 5 bases; nucleotides outside the gene matches: 7.

Notes on this clone: One end of the junction is discordant with germline, which a read error may explain. The chain couples TRBV30 to TRBJ1-2, with 8 bases aligning to TRBD1. The germline gives CDR1 GTSNPN, CDR2 SVGIG (reference sequence). The CDR3 has 14 amino acids. The CDR3 coding sequence is TGTGCCTGGACCCGCGGGACAGGTGTCTATAGCTACACCTTC. This encodes CAWTRGTGVYSYTF.

The J gene is TRBJ2-7, the V gene TRBV24-1, with D unclear. Deletions cut 3 bases from V and 5 bases from J, with 4 bases between. Per germline, CDR1 KGHDR and CDR2 SFDVKD. This CDR3 is 11 amino acids long. The CDR3 nucleotides are TGTGCCACCAGTGATAGCCACGAGCAGTACTTC. It translates to CATSDSHEQYF.

The genes are TRBV5-1 and TRBJ2-3; no firm D call. The V end was cut by 2 bases, the J end by 0 bases, with 7 bases between. CDR1 and CDR2 (germline): SGHRS, YFSETQ. This CDR3 is built from 14 residues. CDR3 protein: CASSFRVSTDTQYF. The CDR3, as DNA: TGCGCCAGCAGCTTTCGGGTTAGCACAGATACGCAGTATTTT.

The rearrangement uses TRBV19 and TRBJ2-7; D remains ambiguous. The CDR3 contains 15 residues. Germline V gene sequence: CDR1 LNHDA, CDR2 SQIVND (reference sequence). The germline V and J ends were trimmed by 3 bases and 2 bases, with 14 bases remaining between them. The DNA of the CDR3 is TGTGCCAGTAGTATCTCCGGTGGGCAGGCCTACGAGCAGTACTTC. Translation gives CASSISGGQAYEQYF. Based on the CDR3 plus reference TRBV19 and TRBJ2-7, the full variable domain is DGGITQSPKYLFRKEGQNVTLSCEQNLNHDAMYWYRQDPGQGLRLIYYSQIVNDFQKGDIAEGYSVSREKKESFPLTVTSAQKNPTAFYLCASSISGGQAYEQYFGPGTRLTVT.

This sequence joins TRBV6-5 and TRBJ2-5; TRBD2 aligns across 9 bases. The CDR3 sequence is 16 residues long. Losses at the gene ends were 0 bases for V and 5 bases for J; bases not matched to a gene: 7. The germline V gene has CDR1 MNHEY and CDR2 SVGAGI. CDR3 sequence (DNA): TGTGCCAGCAGTTACTCTACTAGCGGGTTGTTGGAGACCCAGTACTTC. Protein product: CASSYSTSGLLETQYF.

The genes are TRBV7-8 and TRBJ2-7, with D possibly TRBD2 on 6 matching bases. The V gene's germline CDR1 is SGHVS and CDR2 FQNEAQ. V shed 0 bases and J shed 2 bases, with 14 bases lying between them. This CDR3 has 16 residues. The CDR3 loop is CASSLARGGNTYEQYF. The CDR3 DNA follows: TGTGCCAGCAGCTTAGCGCGAGGCGGGAACACCTACGAGCAGTACTTC.

The rearrangement links TRBV3-1 (or the pseudogene TRBV3-2) to TRBJ2-2; 13 bases are shared with TRBD2. J was trimmed by 3 bases and V by 0 bases; bases with no gene match: 10. The V gene's germline CDR1 is LGHDT and CDR2 YNNKEL (reference sequence). This CDR3 region has 20 residues. The CDR3 region is CASSQDYGPTSGRDTGELFF. The CDR3 DNA reads TGTGCCAGCAGCCAAGACTACGGACCTACTAGCGGGAGGGACACCGGGGAGCTGTTTTTT.

The rearrangement uses TRBV4-3 and TRBJ2-2; TRBD2 is a possible D gene (6 bases). The CDR3 spans 15 residues. Germline V gene data show CDR1 as LGHNA and CDR2 as YSLEER. V lost 4 bases and J lost 2, with 11 bases in between. CDR3 in amino acids: CASSLTGDNTGELFF. As DNA, the CDR3 is TGCGCCAGCAGCCTTACGGGGGACAACACCGGGGAGCTGTTTTTT.

V is TRBV24-1 and J is TRBJ2-3; no clear D gene. The CDR3 extends over 14 amino acids. V was clipped by 4 bases and J by 2 bases, with 9 bases between them. CDR1 and CDR2 (germline): KGHDR, SFDVKD. The CDR3 spells CATSDAVFTDTQYF. The CDR3 DNA reads as TGTGCCACCAGTGACGCAGTGTTCACAGATACGCAGTATTTT.

The gene calls are TRBV6-5 and TRBJ1-4; 10 bases are a match to TRBD1. This CDR3 has 15 amino acids. The V and J ends lost 7 bases and 7 bases, in that order; junction bases with no gene match: 9. Germline V gene data show CDR1 as MNHEY and CDR2 as SVGAGI. The CDR3 coding sequence is TGTGCCAGCACTCGGACCCGGACAGGGGGTGAAAAACTGTTTTTT. It is translated as CASTRTRTGGEKLFF.

Concerning this clone: The junction departs from the called germline gene at one end, perhaps through a read error. The genes are TRBV10-1 and TRBJ1-1; a weak D match, TRBD1 (5 bases). Germline V gene data show CDR1 as WNHNN and CDR2 as SYGVQD (reference sequence). The CDR3 spans 14 residues. Written as DNA, the CDR3 is TGCGCCAGCAGTGAGTCGGGAGGGGACGCTAAGAGGATCTTT. As protein: CASSESGGDAKRIF.

The genes are TRBV27 and TRBJ1-2; TRBD1 might be the D (6 bases). CDR1 and CDR2 from the germline V gene are MNHEY and SMNVEV (reference sequence). Trimming pared 11 bases from V and 1 base from J, leaving 20 bases between. The CDR3 is 15 residues long. The CDR3 bases are TGTGCCTCCCAGAAGGCGGGGGCGCGTAACTATGGCTACACCTTC. Amino acid sequence: CASQKAGARNYGYTF.

This rearrangement joins TRBV5-4 to TRBJ2-1; 14 nucleotides line up with TRBD2. Germline V gives CDR1 SGHNT, CDR2 YYREEE (reference sequence). With 4 bases clipped from V and 6 bases from J, the junction kept 6 bases outside the gene matches. The CDR3 is 16 residues long. The CDR3 loop reads CASSIPGTSGSNEQFF. CDR3 bases: TGTGCCAGCAGCATACCCGGGACTAGCGGGAGCAATGAGCAGTTCTTC. Full variable domain (missing parts from reference TRBV5-4 and TRBJ2-1): ETGVTQSPTHLIKTRGQQVTLRCSSQSGHNTVSWYQQALGQGPQFIFQYYREEENGRGNFPPRFSGLQFPNYSSELNVNALELDDSALYLCASSIPGTSGSNEQFFGPGTRLTVL.

The chain links TRBV30 to TRBJ2-5, with 7 bases that match TRBD1. This CDR3 region has 16 residues. V shed 0 bases and J 0 bases; nucleotides not matched to a gene: 7. Germline CDR1 reads GTSNPN; CDR2 reads SVGIG (reference sequence). CDR3 DNA: TGTGCCTGGAGTGTAAGTACACAGGGGTACCAAGAGACCCAGTACTTC. This codes for CAWSVSTQGYQETQYF.

The chain joins TRBV7-8 to TRBJ1-5; no definite D call. Germline CDR1 SGHVS, CDR2 FQNEAQ. The ends were cut back, 0 bases at V and 8 bases at J, with 11 bases in the middle. This CDR3 is 14 amino acids long. The CDR3 reads CASSLASSSEPQHF. Here the CDR3 DNA reads TGTGCCAGCAGCTTAGCGTCGTCTTCAGAGCCCCAGCATTTT.

This clone appeared a single time. The CDR3: CASSQMGTAYNEQFF. In DNA, the CDR3 is TGCGCCAGCAGCCAGATGGGGACAGCTTACAATGAGCAGTTCTTC. The gene calls are TRBV4-1 and TRBJ2-1, with 7 bases identical to TRBD1. Germline trimming cut 3 bases from V and 4 bases from J; bases unmatched to any gene: 6. The CDR3 contains 15 residues. Germline CDR1 MGHRA, CDR2 YSYEKL.

There are a few counts of this clone. The chain combines TRBV18 with TRBJ2-6; D remains ambiguous. CDR1 is KGHSH and CDR2 is LQKENI in the germline V gene. Trimming stripped 0 bases from V and 2 bases from J, with 5 bases between. The CDR3 is 15 amino acids. CDR3: CASSPPPTGANVLTF. CDR3 in DNA: TGTGCCAGCTCACCACCTCCAACTGGGGCCAACGTCCTGACTTTC.

This clone is a singleton in its sample. This sequence joins TRBV5-4 and TRBJ2-1; 7 bases line up with TRBD1. The J segment lost 3 bases and the V segment lost 4 bases, leaving 4 bases of the junction unmatched. The germline V gene has CDR1 SGHNT and CDR2 YYREEE (reference sequence). The CDR3 totals 14 residues. Written as DNA, the CDR3 is TGTGCCAGCAGCGTGGGGGACAGCTACAATGAGCAGTTCTTC. Translated, it gives CASSVGDSYNEQFF.

The chain links TRBV11-3 to TRBJ2-3, with 8 bases identical to TRBD1. J was trimmed by 1 base and V by 1 base; bases with no gene match: 4. Germline CDR1 and CDR2: SGHNT and YENEEA. The CDR3 covers 16 residues. CDR3 amino acids: CASSLGRGLGTDTQYF. Written as DNA, the CDR3 is TGTGCCAGCAGCTTAGGCAGGGGGCTGGGCACAGATACGCAGTATTTT.

The chain recombines TRBV28 with TRBJ2-4, with a possible D match to TRBD1 (6 bases). With 6 bases removed from V and 0 bases from J, the gap between germline ends came to 12 bases. The length of the CDR3 is 15 residues. From germline, CDR1 is MDHEN and CDR2 SYDVKM. CDR3 DNA: TGTGCCAGCAGCACGAAACAGGGAGCCAAAAACATTCAGTACTTC. It encodes CASSTKQGAKNIQYF.

This clone has a handful of counts. V gene TRBV2 combines with J gene TRBJ1-6; the D gene is possibly TRBD1 (5 bases). Deletions cut 4 bases from V and 10 bases from J, with 20 bases between. The CDR3 contains 16 residues. CDR1 is SNHLY, CDR2 FYNNEI, per germline. The CDR3 sequence: CASSAATWGMGSPLHF. CDR3 DNA sequence: TGTGCCAGCAGTGCGGCAACCTGGGGCATGGGGTCACCCCTCCACTTT.

This chain uses TRBV24-1 with TRBJ2-5; 11 bases are a match to TRBD2. CDR3 length: 16 amino acids. Unmatched junction bases numbered 5, after V lost 4 bases and J lost 2 bases. From germline, CDR1 is KGHDR and CDR2 SFDVKD. CDR3 bases: TGTGCCACCAGTGACTGGACTAGCGGGCTTCAAGAGACCCAGTACTTC. This codes for CATSDWTSGLQETQYF.

In DNA, the CDR3 is TGTGCCAGCTCACCCACGACAGGGACATACGAAAAACTGTTTTTT. Its translation: CASSPTTGTYEKLFF. The rearrangement joins TRBV18 to TRBJ1-4; TRBD1 matches 7 bases. The trim removed 3 bases at V and 8 bases at J, leaving 9 bases unmatched. Looked up from germline, CDR1 is KGHSH and CDR2 is LQKENI. This CDR3 has 15 amino acids.

V usage is TRBV5-8 and J usage is TRBJ1-2, with D possibly being TRBD1 (5 bases). V lost 5 bases and J lost 5, with 13 bases in between. The length of the CDR3 is 13 residues. The germline V gene has CDR1 SGHTS and CDR2 YDEGEE. CDR3 DNA sequence: TGTGCCAGCAGAGGAGGGGCAGGGTATGGCTACACCTTC. Encoded protein: CASRGGAGYGYTF.